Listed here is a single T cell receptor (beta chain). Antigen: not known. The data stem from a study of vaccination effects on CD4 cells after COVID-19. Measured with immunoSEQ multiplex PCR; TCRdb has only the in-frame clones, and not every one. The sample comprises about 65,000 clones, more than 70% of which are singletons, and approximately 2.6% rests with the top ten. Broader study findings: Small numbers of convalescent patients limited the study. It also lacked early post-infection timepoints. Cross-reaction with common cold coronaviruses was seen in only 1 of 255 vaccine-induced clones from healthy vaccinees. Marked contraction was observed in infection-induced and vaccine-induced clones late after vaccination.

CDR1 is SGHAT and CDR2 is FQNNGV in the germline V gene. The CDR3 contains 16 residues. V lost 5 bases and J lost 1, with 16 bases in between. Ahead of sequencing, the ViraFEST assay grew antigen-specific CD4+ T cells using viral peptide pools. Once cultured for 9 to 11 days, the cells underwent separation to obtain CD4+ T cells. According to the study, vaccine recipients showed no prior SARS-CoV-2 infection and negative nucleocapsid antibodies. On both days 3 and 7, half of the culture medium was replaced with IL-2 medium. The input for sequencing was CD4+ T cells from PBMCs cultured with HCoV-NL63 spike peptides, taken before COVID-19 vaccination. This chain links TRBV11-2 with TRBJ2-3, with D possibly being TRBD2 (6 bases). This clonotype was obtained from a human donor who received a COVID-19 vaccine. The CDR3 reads CASSPRLESRTDTQYF. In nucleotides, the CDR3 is TGTGCCAGCAGCCCCCGACTAGAGAGCCGCACAGATACGCAGTATTTT.